This TCR beta chain was sequenced in a study of blood T cell repertoires in COVID-19. In the original workflow: For nucleated cells, counts were estimated from reference gene primer amplification. Sequenced by immunoSEQ multiplex PCR; TCRdb stores in-frame clones only, minus some. V and J calls and clone size are copied from that table; D and trimming were computed from the DNA. Counted here are a few hundred thousand clones, about 82% occurring once; the ten biggest clones make up roughly 1.6%. V lost 0 bases, J lost 5 bases, and 8 bases stayed unmatched. CDR1 is MNHEY, CDR2 SVGAGI, per germline. There are 16 residues in the CDR3.

This receptor was taken from a woman aged 45-65 years with acute or convalescent COVID-19. The sequenced sample was peripheral blood. This chain links TRBV6-5 with TRBJ2-5, with 8 positions matching TRBD2. CDR3 protein: CASSYSYSGAGETQYF. The DNA for the CDR3 is TGTGCCAGCAGTTACTCCTATAGCGGGGCAGGCGAGACCCAGTACTTC.